What follows describes a single T cell receptor (beta chain). Antigen specificity is unknown. The V and J ends lost 7 bases and 8 bases, in that order; junction bases with no gene match: 8. The CDR3 runs 13 residues. Germline CDR1 reads LNHDA; CDR2 reads SQIVND (reference sequence). This specimen belongs to a study of shared clonotypes between healthy human individuals. Looking at the study overall: Per-donor plates numbered three CD4 naive, three CD4 memory, two CD8 naive and one CD8 memory.

Around 32,000 T cell genomes, or roughly 200 ng DNA, went into the sorted-subset replicate PCRs. This table comes from immunoSEQ multiplex PCR, and its TCRdb copy is limited to in-frame clones, with some not included. The sample holds more than 2 million clones, roughly 94% seen once. General observations from the study: In general, naive subsets displayed greater estimated richness than memory subsets did.

Sequencing was carried out using naive CD4+ T cells sorted from blood. The subset was: CD45RA+ positively selected. This TCR came from a man between 18 and 29 years old in good health. The rearrangement joins TRBV19 to TRBJ2-4, with TRBD2 identical over 7 bases. CDR3 coding DNA: TGTGCCAGTAAGGGGAGGGCTGGGGACATTCAGTACTTC. Protein sequence: CASKGRAGDIQYF.